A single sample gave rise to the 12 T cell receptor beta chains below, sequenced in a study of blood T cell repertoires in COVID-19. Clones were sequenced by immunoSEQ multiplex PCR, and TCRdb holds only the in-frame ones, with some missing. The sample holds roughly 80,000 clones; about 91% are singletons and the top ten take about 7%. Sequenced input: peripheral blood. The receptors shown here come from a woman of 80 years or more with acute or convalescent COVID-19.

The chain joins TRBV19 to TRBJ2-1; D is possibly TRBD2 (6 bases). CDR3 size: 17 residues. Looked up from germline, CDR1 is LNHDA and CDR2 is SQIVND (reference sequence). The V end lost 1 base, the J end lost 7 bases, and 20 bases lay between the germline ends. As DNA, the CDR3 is TGTGCCAGTAGTATAGGGGGGTGGAGGGAAAGGGAAAATGAGCAGTTCTTC. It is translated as CASSIGGWRERENEQFF.

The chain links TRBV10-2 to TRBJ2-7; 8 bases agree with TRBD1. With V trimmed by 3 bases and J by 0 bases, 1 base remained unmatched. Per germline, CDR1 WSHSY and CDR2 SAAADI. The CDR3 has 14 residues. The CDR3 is CASSEQGGSYEQYF. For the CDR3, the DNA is TGCGCCAGCAGTGAACAGGGGGGCTCCTACGAGCAGTACTTC.

The CDR3 region has the DNA TGTGCCAGCAGCCGGGAGCGGGCTAATTCACCCCTCCACTTT. Translating gives CASSRERANSPLHF. V usage is TRBV6-5 and J usage is TRBJ1-6; D uncertain. The CDR3 is 14 residues long. Germline values: CDR1 MNHEY, CDR2 SVGAGI. The ends were cut back, 6 bases at V and 6 bases at J, with 12 bases in the middle.

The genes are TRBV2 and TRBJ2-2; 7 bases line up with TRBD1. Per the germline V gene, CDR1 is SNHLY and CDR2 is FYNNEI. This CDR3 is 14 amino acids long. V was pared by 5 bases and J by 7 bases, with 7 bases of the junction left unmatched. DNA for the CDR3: TGTGCCAGCAGTTTTAGGGGGCTTGGCGGGGAGCTGTTTTTT. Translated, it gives CASSFRGLGGELFF.

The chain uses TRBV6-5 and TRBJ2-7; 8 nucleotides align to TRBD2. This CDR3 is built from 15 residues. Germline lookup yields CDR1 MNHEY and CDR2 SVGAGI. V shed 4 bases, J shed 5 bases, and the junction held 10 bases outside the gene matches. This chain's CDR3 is CASSSSGTRSDEQYF. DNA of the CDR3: TGTGCCAGCAGTTCCTCCGGGACTAGATCCGACGAGCAGTACTTC.

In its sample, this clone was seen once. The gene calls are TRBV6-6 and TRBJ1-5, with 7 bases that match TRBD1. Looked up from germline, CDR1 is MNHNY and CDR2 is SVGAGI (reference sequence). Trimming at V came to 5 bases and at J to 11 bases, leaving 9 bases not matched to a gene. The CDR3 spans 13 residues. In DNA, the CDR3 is TGTGCCAGCAGTCCTATTTCCGGGACAGCCCAGCATTTT. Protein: CASSPISGTAQHF.

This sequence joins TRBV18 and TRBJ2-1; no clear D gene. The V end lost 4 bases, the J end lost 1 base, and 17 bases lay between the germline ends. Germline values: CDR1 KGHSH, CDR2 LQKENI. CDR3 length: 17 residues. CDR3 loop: CASSQEGVVASYNEQFF. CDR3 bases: TGTGCCAGCTCACAGGAAGGAGTAGTGGCGTCCTACAATGAGCAGTTCTTC.

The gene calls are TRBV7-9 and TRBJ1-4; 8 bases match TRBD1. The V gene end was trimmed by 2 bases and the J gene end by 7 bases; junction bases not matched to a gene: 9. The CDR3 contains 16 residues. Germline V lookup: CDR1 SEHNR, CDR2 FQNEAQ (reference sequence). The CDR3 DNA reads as TGTGCCAGCAGCTTACCACGAGGACAGGGCAGTGAAAAACTGTTTTTT. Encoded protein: CASSLPRGQGSEKLFF.

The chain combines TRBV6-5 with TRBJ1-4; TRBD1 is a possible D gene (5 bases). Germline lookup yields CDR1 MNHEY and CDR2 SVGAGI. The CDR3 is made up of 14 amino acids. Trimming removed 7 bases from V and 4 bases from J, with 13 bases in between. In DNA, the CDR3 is TGTGCCAGCACCGGCGGGGGGTTTAATGAAAAACTGTTTTTT. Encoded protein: CASTGGGFNEKLFF.

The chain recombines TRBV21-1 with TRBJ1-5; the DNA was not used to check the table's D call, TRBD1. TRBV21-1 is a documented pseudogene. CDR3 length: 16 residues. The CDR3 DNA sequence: TGTGCCAGCAGCAAGCACAGGGGAGGAAGCAATCAGCCCCAGCATTTT. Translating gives CASSKHRGGSNQPQHF.

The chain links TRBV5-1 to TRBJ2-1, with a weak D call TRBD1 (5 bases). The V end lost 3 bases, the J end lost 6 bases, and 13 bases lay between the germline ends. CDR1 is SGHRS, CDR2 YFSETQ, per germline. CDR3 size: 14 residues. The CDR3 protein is CASSSVTAINEQFF. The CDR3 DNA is TGCGCCAGCAGCTCGGTGACAGCGATCAATGAGCAGTTCTTC.

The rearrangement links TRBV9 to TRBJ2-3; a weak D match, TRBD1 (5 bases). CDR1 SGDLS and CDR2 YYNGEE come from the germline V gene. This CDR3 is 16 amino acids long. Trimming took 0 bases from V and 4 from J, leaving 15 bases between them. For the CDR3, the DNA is TGTGCCAGCAGCGTAGCTGGGGCGGCCAAGGCAGATACGCAGTATTTT. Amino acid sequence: CASSVAGAAKADTQYF.